This is a list of T cell receptor beta chains from one sample in a study of T cell repertoires in cytomegalovirus infection. For these receptors, no antigen is known. TCRdb reprocessed the reads via MiXCR and lists one record per CDR3 protein. The data show hundreds of thousands of distinct CDR3 sequences, with approximately 33% seen just once and 15% to 20% held by the top ten. The material sequenced was cultured PBMCs, taken from culture after CMV antigen stimulation. These receptors all stem from a human donor in good health (CMV status not recorded). Some clones in this sample may be carry-over from other donors' samples. Each CDR3 is given with its conserved first and last residue. Each record gives: J gene, clone size, V gene, D gene, CDR3 DNA, CDR3 protein. A D gene is named only where the DNA matches it firmly. Clone size appears in some rows only: once, few, many, or a class for an expanded clone.

>TRBJ1-1|.|TRBV7-2|.
TGTGCCAGCAGCGTACAAGCCATGAACACTGAAGCTTTCTTT
CASSVQAMNTEAFF
>TRBJ2-3|many|TRBV7-2|TRBD2
TGTGCCAGCGTCACCGGGACTAGCGGCACAGATACGCAGTATTTT
CASVTGTSGTDTQYF
>TRBJ1-5|.|TRBV7-8|.
TGTGCCAGCAGCCCGTCCCCCGGGATGGGCAATCAGCCCCAGCATTTT
CASSPSPGMGNQPQHF
>TRBJ1-2|.|TRBV6-1|TRBD1
TGTGCCAGCAGGCGAAGGGGGCGCGACTATGGCTACACCTTC
CASRRRGRDYGYTF
>TRBJ2-5|.|TRBV12-3/TRBV12-4|.
TGTGCCAGCAGCAGCGCTCAAGAGACCCAGTACTTC
CASSSAQETQYF
>TRBJ1-2|.|TRBV12-3/TRBV12-4|.
TGTGCCAGCAGTTCCCGGGACCGCAACTATGGCTACACCTTC
CASSSRDRNYGYTF
>TRBJ2-7|few|TRBV30|TRBD1
TGTGCCTGGAGTGTAGTTTGGACAGGGGAATCTGTCGAGCAGTACTTC
CAWSVVWTGESVEQYF
>TRBJ2-6|few|TRBV6-2/TRBV6-3|.
TGTGCCAGCAGACACGAGGGTTCTGGGGCCAACGTCCTGACTTTC
CASRHEGSGANVLTF
>TRBJ2-1|few|TRBV6-1|TRBD2
TGTGCCAGCAGTACCGGGACTAGCGGGGGTGACAATGAGCAGTTCTTC
CASSTGTSGGDNEQFF
>TRBJ1-3|few|TRBV18|TRBD1
TGTGCCAGCTCACCCTACGGACAGGGATTCTCTGGAAACACCATATATTTT
CASSPYGQGFSGNTIYF
>TRBJ1-3|few|TRBV6-1|.
TGTGCCAGCAGTGAAGATCAAGTCTCTGGAAACACCATATATTTT
CASSEDQVSGNTIYF
>TRBJ1-3|.|TRBV6-6|TRBD1
TGTGCCAGCACCACCGGACAGGGGAGTAACACCATATATTTT
CASTTGQGSNTIYF
>TRBJ1-2|few|TRBV2|.
TGTGCCAGCAGTGAAGGGATTGGGAGCTATGGCTACACCTTC
CASSEGIGSYGYTF
>TRBJ1-4|few|TRBV7-2|.
TGTGCCAGCAGTACCGAACTCGGAGCCCGGGAAAAACTGTTTTTT
CASSTELGAREKLFF
>TRBJ2-3|.|TRBV2|.
TGTGCCAGCAGTGTCTTCACAGATACGCAGTATTTT
CASSVFTDTQYF
>TRBJ1-1|.|TRBV12-5|.
TGTGCTAGTGGTTTGGTACAGGTTGAAGCTTTCTTT
CASGLVQVEAFF
>TRBJ2-1|.|TRBV5-1|TRBD1
TGCGCCAGCAGCTTGCAACAGGGGGAGAATGAGCAGTTCTTC
CASSLQQGENEQFF
>TRBJ2-2|many|TRBV7-2|TRBD2
TGTGCCAGCAGCACAAGTGGGGCGGGGGGCACCGGGGAGCTGTTTTTT
CASSTSGAGGTGELFF
>TRBJ2-6|few|TRBV4-1|.
TGCGCCAGCAGCCAAGTCCAGGGTTCTGGGGCCAACGTCCTGACTTTC
CASSQVQGSGANVLTF
>TRBJ1-1|.|TRBV19|.
TGTGCCAGTAGTCCAGTCGGGGAGGGGACTGAAGCTTTCTTT
CASSPVGEGTEAFF
>TRBJ2-1|many|TRBV7-6|TRBD2
TGTGCCAGCAGCCGTAGCGGGGGGGCAGGTGAGCAGTTCTTC
CASSRSGGAGEQFF
>TRBJ2-2|few|TRBV6-1|.
TGTGCCAGCAGTGTCGGACATGTCTCCGGGGAGCTGTTTTTT
CASSVGHVSGELFF
>TRBJ2-7|.|TRBV20-1|.
TGCAGTGCTCCAAAGGAGAATTCCTACGAGCAGTACTTC
CSAPKENSYEQYF
>TRBJ2-1|few|TRBV3-1|TRBD1
TGTGCCAGCAGCTCACGGGACAGGGGGATCAGTGAGCAGTTCTTC
CASSSRDRGISEQFF
>TRBJ1-2|.|TRBV15|.
TGTGCCACCAGCAGCCGAACAGGGTTTCGGAACTATGGCTACACCTTC
CATSSRTGFRNYGYTF
>TRBJ2-5|.|TRBV4-2|TRBD2
TGTGCCAGCAGCCAAGGGACTAGCGGGCGTGGGGCCCAGTACTTC
CASSQGTSGRGAQYF
>TRBJ2-7|.|TRBV4-1|TRBD2
TGCGCCAGCAGCCCCCGACTGGCGGGGGGGATCCACGAGCAGTACTTC
CASSPRLAGGIHEQYF
>TRBJ2-1|few|TRBV6-2/TRBV6-3|TRBD2
TGTGCCAGCAGACGACTAGCGGGGGCCTACAATGAGCAGTTCTTC
CASRRLAGAYNEQFF
>TRBJ1-1|.|TRBV6-5|.
TGTGCCAGCAGTTCCAGCAACGGGAACACTGAAGCTTTCTTT
CASSSSNGNTEAFF
>TRBJ2-3|.|TRBV10-2|TRBD2
TGCGCCGGTAGCGGGAGCGCGACAGATACGCAGTATTTT
CAGSGSATDTQYF
>TRBJ2-3|.|TRBV5-1|.
TGCGCCAGCAGCTTGGAGGACAGAACAGATACGCAGTATTTT
CASSLEDRTDTQYF
>TRBJ1-2|few|TRBV19|.
TGTGCCAGTAGTATCCCTGCGGGGGTCGGCTACACCTTC
CASSIPAGVGYTF
>TRBJ1-4|.|TRBV11-2|.
TGTGCCAGCAGCTTATTGTTGAGGCCGAATGAAAAACTGTTTTTT
CASSLLLRPNEKLFF
>TRBJ1-3|.|TRBV28|.
TGTGCCAGCAGCGGGGACACCATATATTTT
CASSGDTIYF
>TRBJ2-5|.|TRBV15|TRBD1
TGTGCCACCAGCAAGGTCAGGGGGCGAGAGGAGACCCAGTACTTC
CATSKVRGREETQYF
>TRBJ1-2|.|TRBV2|TRBD1
TGTGCCAGCAGTGCATTGTGGACAGGCTATGGCTACACCTTC
CASSALWTGYGYTF
>TRBJ2-1|.|TRBV7-2|TRBD2
TGTGCCAGCACTTGGACTAGCGGGGGGCCCAATGAGCAGTTCTTC
CASTWTSGGPNEQFF
>TRBJ2-3|many|TRBV7-2|.
TGTGCCAGCAGCCCGGGGGTACACACAGATACGCAGTATTTT
CASSPGVHTDTQYF
>TRBJ2-1|.|TRBV4-1|.
TGCGCCAGCAGCTCCATTAAAGGGACTCCGACCCGCAATGAGCAGTTCTTC
CASSSIKGTPTRNEQFF
>TRBJ2-7|few|TRBV12-3/TRBV12-4|TRBD2
TGTGCCAGCAGTTCGCTACTAGCGGGGCGTTACGAGCAGTACTTC
CASSSLLAGRYEQYF
>TRBJ1-2|.|TRBV11-3|.
TGTGCCAGCAGCTTAGAACAGGGCAGGAACTATGGCTACACCTTC
CASSLEQGRNYGYTF